One and the same sample provided the 23 T cell receptor beta chains below, sequenced in a study of T-cell reconstitution after alpha-beta-depleted transplantation in children. Unique molecular identifiers were used in preparing the TCRbeta library. TCRdb passed the PCR reads through MiXCR, listing each CDR3 protein once. The sample consists of fewer than 90,000 distinct CDR3 sequences, about 7% of them appearing once. The sequences come from PBMCs from the stem cell graft donor, collected from the stem cell graft. The receptor source for this set is a human donor who donated a stem cell graft to a child with acute lymphoblastic leukemia.

Many counts were recorded for this clonotype. This chain links TRBV12-3 or TRBV12-4 with TRBJ1-2; D gene uncertain. This CDR3 is built from 13 residues. V gave up 2 bases and J gave up 8 bases, with 12 bases separating them. CDR3 sequence reads: CASSLTAGRGYTF. In nucleotides, the CDR3 is TGTGCCAGCAGTTTAACGGCAGGTCGGGGCTACACCTTC.

There are many counts of this clonotype. The chain is built from TRBV4-3 and TRBJ1-4; possibly TRBD1 for D (6 bases). This CDR3 region has 14 residues. The V end lost 6 bases, the J end lost 4 bases, and 12 bases lay between the germline ends. Germline lookup yields CDR1 LGHNA and CDR2 YSLEER. The CDR3 DNA sequence: TGCGCCAGCAGTCAGGGGAGAGATAATGAAAAACTGTTTTTT. This encodes CASSQGRDNEKLFF.

The rearrangement joins TRBV6-5 to TRBJ2-1, with TRBD1 matching over 10 bases. The CDR3 is made up of 16 amino acids. The V gene's germline CDR1 is MNHEY and CDR2 SVGAGI. V lost 0 bases and J lost 6; bases outside the gene matches: 5. CDR3 protein: CASSYSTGQGTNEQFF. In DNA form, the CDR3 reads TGTGCCAGCAGTTACTCGACGGGACAGGGGACCAATGAGCAGTTCTTC.

This clonotype was seen ten or more times. The V call is TRBV12-3 or TRBV12-4, the J call TRBJ1-5, with 7 bases identical to TRBD1. V gave up 5 bases and J gave up 3 bases; unmatched junction bases: 4. This CDR3 has 14 amino acids. The chain's CDR3 is CASSQTGSNQPQHF. For the CDR3, the DNA is TGTGCCAGCAGTCAGACAGGGTCCAATCAGCCCCAGCATTTT.

This clonotype was seen only a few times. The chain employs TRBV6-6 and TRBJ1-5; D not resolved. Trimming cost V 6 bases and J 1 base, with 4 bases left between them. The CDR3 consists of 12 residues. CDR1 MNHNY and CDR2 SVGAGI come from the germline V gene (reference sequence). Here the CDR3 DNA reads TGTGCCAGCAGGTCGAGCAATCAGCCCCAGCATTTT. It yields the protein CASRSSNQPQHF.

This clonotype has more than one count but fewer than ten. The chain has TRBV7-6 and TRBJ1-4; no reliable D call. The germline CDR1 and CDR2 sequences are SGHVS and FNYEAQ. Trimming shortened V by 0 bases and J by 1 base, and 12 bases separated the two germline ends. The CDR3 loop spans 17 amino acids. The CDR3 here is CASSLAGSPRTNEKLFF. For the CDR3, the DNA is TGTGCCAGCAGCTTAGCGGGCAGTCCGAGAACTAATGAAAAACTGTTTTTT. Supplemented by reference TRBV7-6 and TRBJ1-4, the full variable domain reads GAGVSQSPRYKVTKRGQDVALRCDPISGHVSLYWYRQALGQGPEFLTYFNYEAQQDKSGLPNDRFSAERPEGSISTLTIQRTEQRDSAMYRCASSLAGSPRTNEKLFFGSGTQLSVL.

This clonotype was recorded at least ten times. The CDR3 DNA reads as TGTGCCAGCAGTTACTCGACGGATTACAATGAGCAGTTCTTC. It codes for CASSYSTDYNEQFF. This chain joins TRBV6-2 or TRBV6-3 and TRBJ2-1, with unresolved D. The CDR3 totals 14 residues. Trimming pared 0 bases from V and 4 bases from J, leaving 7 bases between. Germline CDR1 MNHEY, CDR2 SVGEGT.

The rearrangement links TRBV7-9 to TRBJ1-3; 10 positions agree with TRBD1. The CDR3 totals 15 residues. Germline V gene data show CDR1 as SEHNR and CDR2 as FQNEAQ (reference sequence). With V trimmed by 6 bases and J by 4 bases, 6 bases remained unmatched. The CDR3 sequence: CASRPGTGEGNTIYF. In nucleotides, the CDR3 is TGTGCCAGCAGGCCCGGGACAGGGGAAGGAAACACCATATATTTT.

This clonotype was detected many times. This chain uses TRBV29-1 with TRBJ2-7; possibly TRBD1 for D (5 bases). Germline values: CDR1 SQVTM, CDR2 ANQGSEA. The CDR3 runs to 12 residues. V lost 2 bases and J lost 1, with 6 bases in between. The CDR3 loop reads CSVEQGSYEQYF. The CDR3 bases are TGCAGCGTTGAACAGGGATCCTACGAGCAGTACTTC.

Ten or more counts support this clonotype. The V gene is TRBV9, the J gene TRBJ2-5, with D possibly being TRBD2 (6 bases). The CDR3 is 14 residues long. The V gene lost 3 bases and the J gene lost 5 bases, with 14 bases spanning the gap. The germline gives CDR1 SGDLS, CDR2 YYNGEE. The CDR3 loop is CASSAPLGGETQYF. Here the CDR3 DNA reads TGTGCCAGCAGCGCCCCCCTTGGGGGGGAGACCCAGTACTTC.

This clonotype occurred many times. The chain combines TRBV5-1 with TRBJ2-1, with D possibly being TRBD1 (5 bases). The germline V gene has CDR1 SGHRS and CDR2 YFSETQ. The CDR3 has 13 residues. V was cut by 0 bases and J by 7 bases, with 8 bases left in between. The CDR3 protein is CASSLGQLNEQFF. Here the CDR3 DNA reads TGCGCCAGCAGCTTGGGACAGCTGAATGAGCAGTTCTTC.

This clonotype was seen ten or more times. The V call is TRBV20-1, the J call TRBJ2-3, with 12 bases fitting TRBD2. After removal of 6 bases from V and 1 base from J, the junction contained 14 bases not matched to a gene. The CDR3 covers 18 residues. Per germline, CDR1 DFQATT and CDR2 SNEGSKA (reference sequence). The CDR3 region has the DNA TGCAGTGCCAAACAAAGGACTAGCGGGACTGGGCGCACAGATACGCAGTATTTT. Protein product: CSAKQRTSGTGRTDTQYF.

V is TRBV7-3 and J is TRBJ1-2; D gene uncertain. V lost 1 base to trimming and J lost 0 bases, with 12 bases between them. Germline CDR1 reads SGHTA; CDR2 reads FQGTGA. This CDR3 spans 16 amino acids. CDR3 sequence reads: CASSLKLQLANYGYTF. In DNA form, the CDR3 reads TGTGCCAGCAGCTTAAAGCTCCAACTAGCTAACTATGGCTACACCTTC. Together with reference TRBV7-3 and TRBJ1-2, the CDR3 gives the full variable domain: GAGVSQTPSNKVTEKGKYVELRCDPISGHTALYWYRQSLGQGPEFLIYFQGTGAADDSGLPNDRFFAVRPEGSVSTLKIQRTERGDSAVYLCASSLKLQLANYGYTFGSGTRLTVV.

This clonotype has a count of ten or more. The J gene is TRBJ1-4, the V gene TRBV24-1; 7 bases line up with TRBD1. This CDR3 has 15 residues. Germline loops: CDR1 KGHDR, CDR2 SFDVKD. After removal of 5 bases from V and 5 bases from J, the junction contained 7 bases not matched to a gene. CDR3 sequence (DNA): TGTGCCACCAGTGTTGGGGACAGCGAGAATGAAAAACTGTTTTTT. Translated, it gives CATSVGDSENEKLFF.

This clonotype was seen many times. The V and J genes are TRBV5-6 and TRBJ1-5; D remains ambiguous. V was clipped by 0 bases and J by 8 bases, with 9 bases between them. The CDR3 totals 13 residues. Germline values: CDR1 SGHDT, CDR2 YYEEEE. CDR3 protein: CASSLADLEPQHF. CDR3 nucleotide sequence: TGTGCCAGCAGCTTGGCCGATCTTGAGCCCCAGCATTTT.

This clonotype was seen at least ten times. This chain joins TRBV27 and TRBJ2-7, with D perhaps being TRBD1 or TRBD2 (9 bases each). The germline V gene encodes CDR1 MNHEY and CDR2 SMNVEV (reference sequence). The V end lost 8 bases, the J end lost 3 bases, and 17 bases lay between the germline ends. The CDR3 loop spans 14 amino acids. CDR3 protein: CASGGGDRVYEQYF. CDR3 DNA sequence: TGTGCCAGCGGCGGGGGGGACAGGGTCTACGAGCAGTACTTC.

The rearrangement links TRBV12-3 or TRBV12-4 to TRBJ2-7; tentatively, D is TRBD1 (5 bases). The V end lost 8 bases, the J end lost 2 bases, and 13 bases lay between the germline ends. The CDR3 consists of 13 residues. CDR3 DNA sequence: TGTGCCAGCGGGGCAGACTCTACCTACGAGCAGTACTTC. Protein: CASGADSTYEQYF.

This clonotype was observed at least ten times. The rearrangement uses TRBV6-1 and TRBJ2-7; TRBD1 might be the D (5 bases). Germline lookup yields CDR1 MNHNS and CDR2 SASEGT. The CDR3 is 13 amino acids. V was trimmed by 3 bases and J by 3 bases, leaving 9 bases between them. The CDR3 bases are TGTGCCAGCAGTGACAGGGTAGGCTACGAGCAGTACTTC. This encodes CASSDRVGYEQYF.

This clonotype was counted at least ten times. The gene calls are TRBV10-3 and TRBJ2-2; a possible D gene is TRBD1 (6 bases). The V end lost 10 bases, the J end lost 1 base, and 10 bases lay between the germline ends. This CDR3 comprises 13 residues. The germline V gene has CDR1 ENHRY and CDR2 SYGVKD. This CDR3 is CATQTGNTGELFF. CDR3 nucleotide sequence: TGTGCCACCCAGACAGGGAACACCGGGGAGCTGTTTTTT.

This clonotype was observed at least ten times. The rearrangement links TRBV20-1 to TRBJ2-5; tentative D call: TRBD1 (6 bases). Germline assignment: CDR1 DFQATT and CDR2 SNEGSKA (reference sequence). The CDR3 runs to 17 residues. The V gene lost 0 bases and the J gene lost 2 bases, with 19 bases spanning the gap. In nucleotides, the CDR3 is TGCAGTGCTAGAGAAAGCCATGGACAGCAATTTCAAGAGACCCAGTACTTC. Amino acids: CSARESHGQQFQETQYF.

This clonotype showed up just a few times. The V and J genes are TRBV28 and TRBJ2-7, with D perhaps matching TRBD2 (5 bases). CDR3 length: 15 residues. CDR1 and CDR2 (germline): MDHEN, SYDVKM. V was pared by 4 bases and J by 2 bases, with 15 bases between. The DNA for the CDR3 is TGTGCCAGCAGTTCCGGTGGTGGAGGAACCTACGAGCAGTACTTC. It translates to CASSSGGGGTYEQYF.

The rearrangement joins TRBV5-4 to TRBJ2-7, with D unresolved. This CDR3 has 14 amino acids. V lost 0 bases to trimming and J lost 2 bases, with 9 bases between them. CDR1 is SGHNT, CDR2 YYREEE, per germline (reference sequence). The CDR3 protein is CASSLGRFPYEQYF. CDR3 nucleotide sequence: TGTGCCAGCAGCTTGGGTAGGTTTCCCTACGAGCAGTACTTC.

The V gene is TRBV15, the J gene TRBJ1-5; the D is unclear. CDR3 size: 12 residues. Between the trimmed V and J ends, which lost 2 bases and 7 bases, there was a span of 6 bases. CDR1 is LNHNV, CDR2 YYDKDF, per germline (reference sequence). The CDR3 DNA reads TGTGCCACCAGCAGACCTAACCAGCCCCAGCATTTT. This sequence encodes CATSRPNQPQHF.